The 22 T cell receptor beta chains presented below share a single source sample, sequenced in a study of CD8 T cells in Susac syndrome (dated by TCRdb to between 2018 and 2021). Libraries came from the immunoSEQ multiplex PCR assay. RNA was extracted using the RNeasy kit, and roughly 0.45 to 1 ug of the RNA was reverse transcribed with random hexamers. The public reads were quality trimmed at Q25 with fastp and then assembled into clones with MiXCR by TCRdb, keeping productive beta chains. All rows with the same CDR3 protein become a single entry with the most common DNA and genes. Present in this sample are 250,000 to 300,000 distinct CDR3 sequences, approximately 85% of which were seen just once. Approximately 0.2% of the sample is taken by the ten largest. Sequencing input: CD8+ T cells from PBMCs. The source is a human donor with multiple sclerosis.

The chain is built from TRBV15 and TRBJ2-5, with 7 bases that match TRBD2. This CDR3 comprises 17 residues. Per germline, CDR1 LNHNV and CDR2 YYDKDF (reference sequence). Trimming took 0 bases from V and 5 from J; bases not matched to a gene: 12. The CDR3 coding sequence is TGTGCCACCAGCAGAGATCTCCTAGCGGTAGACGGTGAGACCCAGTACTTC. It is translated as CATSRDLLAVDGETQYF.

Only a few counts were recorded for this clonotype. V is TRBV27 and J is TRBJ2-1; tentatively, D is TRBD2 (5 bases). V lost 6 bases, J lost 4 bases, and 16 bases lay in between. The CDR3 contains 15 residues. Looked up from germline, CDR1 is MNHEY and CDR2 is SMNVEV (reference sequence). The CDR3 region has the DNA TGTGCCAGCAGGCAACTCCTTGGACTTTACAATGAGCAGTTCTTC. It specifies CASRQLLGLYNEQFF.

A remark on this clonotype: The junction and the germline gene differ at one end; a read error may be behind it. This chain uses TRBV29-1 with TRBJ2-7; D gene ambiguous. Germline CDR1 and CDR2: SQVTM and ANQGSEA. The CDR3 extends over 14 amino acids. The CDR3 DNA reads TGCAGCGTTGAAGATGAGTCGATCCTCTACGAGGATGACTTC. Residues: CSVEDESILYEDDF.

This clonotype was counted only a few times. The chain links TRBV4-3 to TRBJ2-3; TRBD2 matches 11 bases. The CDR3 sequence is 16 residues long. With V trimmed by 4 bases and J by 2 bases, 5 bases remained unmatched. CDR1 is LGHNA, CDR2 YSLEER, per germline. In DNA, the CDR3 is TGCGCCAGCAGCCCGCGACTAGCGGGGACCACAGATACGCAGTATTTT. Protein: CASSPRLAGTTDTQYF.

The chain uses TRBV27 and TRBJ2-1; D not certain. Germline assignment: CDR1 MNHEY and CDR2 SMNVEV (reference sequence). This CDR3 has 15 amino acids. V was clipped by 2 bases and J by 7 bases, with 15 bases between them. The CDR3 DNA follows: TGTGCCAGCAGTTTACTTCCCGAAGGGCTAAATGAGCAGTTCTTC. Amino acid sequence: CASSLLPEGLNEQFF.

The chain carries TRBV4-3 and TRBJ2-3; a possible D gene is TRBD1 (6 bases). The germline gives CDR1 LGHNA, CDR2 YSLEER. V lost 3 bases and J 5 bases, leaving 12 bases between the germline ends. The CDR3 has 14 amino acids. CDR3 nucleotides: TGCGCCAGCAGCCAGGGACAAGTCAGAGATACGCAGTATTTT. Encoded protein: CASSQGQVRDTQYF.

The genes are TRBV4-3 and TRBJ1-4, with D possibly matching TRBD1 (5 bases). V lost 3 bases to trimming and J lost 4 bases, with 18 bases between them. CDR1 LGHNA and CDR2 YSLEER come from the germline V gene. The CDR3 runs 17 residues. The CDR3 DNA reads TGCGCCAGCAGCCACGCCTTCGAGGGCAGGGATAATGAAAAACTGTTTTTT. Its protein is CASSHAFEGRDNEKLFF.

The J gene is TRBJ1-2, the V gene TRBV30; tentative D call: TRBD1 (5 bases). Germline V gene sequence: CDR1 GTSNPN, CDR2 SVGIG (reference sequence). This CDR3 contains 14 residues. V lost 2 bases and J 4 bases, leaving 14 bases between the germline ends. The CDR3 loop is CAWSLGVPTYGYTF. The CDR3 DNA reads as TGTGCCTGGAGTTTAGGGGTACCTACCTATGGCTACACCTTC.

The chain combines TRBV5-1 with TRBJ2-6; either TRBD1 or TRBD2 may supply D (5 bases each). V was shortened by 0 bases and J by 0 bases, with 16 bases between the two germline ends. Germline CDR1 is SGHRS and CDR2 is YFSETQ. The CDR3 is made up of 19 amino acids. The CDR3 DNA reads TGCGCCAGCAGCTTGGTATACCAGGGACCCGCCTCTGGGGCCAACGTCCTGACTTTC. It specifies CASSLVYQGPASGANVLTF. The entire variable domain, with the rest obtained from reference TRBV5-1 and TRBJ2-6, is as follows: KAGVTQTPRYLIKTRGQQVTLSCSPISGHRSVSWYQQTPGQGLQFLFEYFSETQRNKGNFPGRFSGRQFSNSRSEMNVSTLELGDSALYLCASSLVYQGPASGANVLTFGAGSRLTVL.

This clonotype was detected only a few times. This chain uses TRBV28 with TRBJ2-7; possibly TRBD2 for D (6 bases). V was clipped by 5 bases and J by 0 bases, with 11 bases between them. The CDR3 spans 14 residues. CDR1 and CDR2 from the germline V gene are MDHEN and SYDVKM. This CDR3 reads CASSPTGGSYEQYF. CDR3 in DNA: TGTGCCAGCAGTCCCACCGGGGGCTCCTACGAGCAGTACTTC.

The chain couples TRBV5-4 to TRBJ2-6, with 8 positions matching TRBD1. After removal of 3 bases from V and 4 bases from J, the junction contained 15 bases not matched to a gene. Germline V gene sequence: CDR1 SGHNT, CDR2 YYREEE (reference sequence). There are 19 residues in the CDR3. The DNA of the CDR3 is TGTGCCAGCAGCTCGTTACTGGGGACAGGCGACCCGGGGGCCAACGTCCTGACTTTC. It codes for CASSSLLGTGDPGANVLTF.

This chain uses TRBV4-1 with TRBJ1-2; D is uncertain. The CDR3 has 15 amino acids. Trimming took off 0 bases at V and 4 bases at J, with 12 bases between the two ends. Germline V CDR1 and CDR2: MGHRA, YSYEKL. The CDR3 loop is CASSQDSGWGYGYTF. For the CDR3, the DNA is TGCGCCAGCAGCCAAGACTCAGGCTGGGGCTATGGCTACACCTTC.

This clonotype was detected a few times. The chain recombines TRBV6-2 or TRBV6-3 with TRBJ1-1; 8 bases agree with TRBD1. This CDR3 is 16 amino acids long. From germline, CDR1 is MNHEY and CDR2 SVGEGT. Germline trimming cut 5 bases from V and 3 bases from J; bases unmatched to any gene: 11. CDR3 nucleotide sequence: TGTGCCAGCAGTCAAGGTAGGGACAGGCGGTACACTGAAGCTTTCTTT. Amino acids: CASSQGRDRRYTEAFF.

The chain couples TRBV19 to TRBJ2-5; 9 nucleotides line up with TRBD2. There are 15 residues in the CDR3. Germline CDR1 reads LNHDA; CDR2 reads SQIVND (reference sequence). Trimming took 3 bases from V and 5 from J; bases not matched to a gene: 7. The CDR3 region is CASSIGGRALETQYF. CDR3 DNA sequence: TGTGCCAGTAGTATCGGCGGGAGGGCCCTCGAGACCCAGTACTTC.

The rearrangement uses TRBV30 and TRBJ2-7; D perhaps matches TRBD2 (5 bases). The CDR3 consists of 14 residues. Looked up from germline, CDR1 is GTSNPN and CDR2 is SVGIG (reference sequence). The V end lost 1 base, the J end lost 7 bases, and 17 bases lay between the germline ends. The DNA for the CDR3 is TGTGCCTGGAGTGAGTTGACGGGATTAGGGGAGCAGTACTTC. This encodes CAWSELTGLGEQYF.

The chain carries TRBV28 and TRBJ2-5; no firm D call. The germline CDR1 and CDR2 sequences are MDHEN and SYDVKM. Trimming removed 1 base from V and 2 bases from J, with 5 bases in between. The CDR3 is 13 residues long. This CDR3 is CASSLSVQETQYF. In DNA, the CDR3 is TGTGCCAGCAGTTTATCGGTGCAAGAGACCCAGTACTTC.

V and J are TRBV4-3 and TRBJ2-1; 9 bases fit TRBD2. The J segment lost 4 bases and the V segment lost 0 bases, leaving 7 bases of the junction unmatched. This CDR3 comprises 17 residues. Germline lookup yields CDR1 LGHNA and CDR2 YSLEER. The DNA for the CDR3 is TGCGCCAGCAGCCAAGATTCGGGCGGGAGGGGTTACAATGAGCAGTTCTTC. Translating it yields CASSQDSGGRGYNEQFF.

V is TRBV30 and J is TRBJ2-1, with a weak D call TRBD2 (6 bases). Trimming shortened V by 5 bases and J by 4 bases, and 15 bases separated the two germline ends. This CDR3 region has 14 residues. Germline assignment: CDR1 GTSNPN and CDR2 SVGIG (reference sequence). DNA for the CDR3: TGTGCCTGGGGCTTCTTCGGGAGTTACAATGAGCAGTTCTTC. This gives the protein CAWGFFGSYNEQFF.

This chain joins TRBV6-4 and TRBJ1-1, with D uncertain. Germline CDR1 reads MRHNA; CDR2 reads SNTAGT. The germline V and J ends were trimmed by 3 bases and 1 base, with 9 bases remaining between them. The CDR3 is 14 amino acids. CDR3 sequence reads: CASSEDGWNTEAFF. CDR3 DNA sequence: TGTGCCAGCAGTGAGGACGGCTGGAACACTGAAGCTTTCTTT.

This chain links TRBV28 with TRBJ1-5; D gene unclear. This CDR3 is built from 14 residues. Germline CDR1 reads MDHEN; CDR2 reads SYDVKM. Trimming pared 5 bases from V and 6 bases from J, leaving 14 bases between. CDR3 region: CASSPTVGAQPQHF. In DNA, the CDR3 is TGTGCCAGCAGTCCCACCGTCGGCGCTCAGCCCCAGCATTTT.

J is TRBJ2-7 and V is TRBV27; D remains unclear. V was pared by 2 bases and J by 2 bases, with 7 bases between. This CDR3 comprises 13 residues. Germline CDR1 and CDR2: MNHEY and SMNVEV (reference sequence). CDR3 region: CASSLRPPYEQYF. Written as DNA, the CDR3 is TGTGCCAGCAGTTTACGACCGCCCTACGAGCAGTACTTC.

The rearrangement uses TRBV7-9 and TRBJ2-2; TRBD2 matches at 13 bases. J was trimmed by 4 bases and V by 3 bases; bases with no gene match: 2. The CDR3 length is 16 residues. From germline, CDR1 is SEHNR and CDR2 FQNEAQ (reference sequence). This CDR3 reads CASSLGLAGTTGELFF. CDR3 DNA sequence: TGTGCCAGCAGCTTGGGACTAGCGGGAACCACCGGGGAGCTGTTTTTT.